The next 10 T cell receptor beta chains were all read from a single sample in a study of metastatic and nonmetastatic thyroid tumors. No patient received treatment before thyroid surgery. TCRdb re-called clones via MiXCR from the PCR reads. The table shows approximately 15,000 clones, with approximately 19% occurring only once. The sample taken for sequencing was blood. The receptors come from a female donor with papillary thyroid cancer or a benign thyroid nodule (not recorded which). Some clones in this sample may be carry-over from other donors' samples.

This clone was observed at least ten times. The CDR3 DNA reads TGTGCCAGCAGCCCAACGACCGGGCCGAGGACTGAGCAGTTCTTC. This codes for CASSPTTGPRTEQFF. The V and J genes are TRBV11-3 and TRBJ2-1, with D unclear. The CDR3 length is 15 residues. The V and J ends lost 5 bases and 9 bases respectively, with 20 bases between them. From germline, CDR1 is SGHNT and CDR2 YENEEA.

In this sample, this clone is medium-sized. V and J are TRBV12-3 or TRBV12-4 and TRBJ2-2, with 8 positions matching TRBD2. The CDR3 runs 16 residues. Trimming at V came to 7 bases and at J to 1 base, leaving 8 bases not matched to a gene. As DNA, the CDR3 is TGTGCCAGCAACCCCCTAGCGGGTAGGAACACCGGGGAGCTGTTTTTT. Protein sequence: CASNPLAGRNTGELFF.

The table lists this clone with many counts. This sequence joins TRBV9 and TRBJ2-1, with D perhaps assigned TRBD1 or TRBD2 (6 bases each). Between the trimmed V and J ends, which lost 3 bases and 0 bases, there was a span of 16 bases. Germline values: CDR1 SGDLS, CDR2 YYNGEE. This CDR3 spans 17 amino acids. In DNA, the CDR3 is TGTGCCAGCAGCGCCCTGGGGGGCAGAGGCTCCTACAATGAGCAGTTCTTC. This codes for CASSALGGRGSYNEQFF.

This clone showed up many times. At one of its ends the junction is not consistent with the germline gene, which may arise from a read error. The chain has TRBV5-6 and TRBJ2-7; 9 bases are a match to TRBD1. CDR1 SGHDT and CDR2 YYEEEE come from the germline V gene. The CDR3 runs to 14 residues. The CDR3 loop reads CASSLVSGQGGPRF. The CDR3 DNA follows: TGTGCCAGCAGCTTGGTATCGGGACAGGGAGGTCCCCGGTTC.

This clone is medium-sized in the sample. This CDR3 reads CASSQRGSEDGGYTF. The CDR3 nucleotides read TGTGCCAGCAGCCAACGTGGAAGCGAAGACGGTGGCTACACCTTC. This chain links TRBV28 with TRBJ1-2; D is unclear. Germline CDR1 MDHEN, CDR2 SYDVKM. V was cut by 6 bases and J by 7 bases, with 21 bases left in between. This CDR3 contains 15 residues.

By share of the sample, this clone is medium-sized. This rearrangement joins TRBV19 to TRBJ2-1; perhaps TRBD1 as D (5 bases). Germline lookup yields CDR1 LNHDA and CDR2 SQIVND (reference sequence). The V end was cut by 6 bases, the J end by 6 bases, with 15 bases between. CDR3 length: 14 residues. The CDR3 is CASSGQAETNEQFF. CDR3 coding DNA: TGTGCCAGTAGCGGACAAGCCGAAACCAATGAGCAGTTCTTC.

The table lists this clone with many counts. The chain employs TRBV25-1 and TRBJ1-3, with D possibly matching TRBD1 (5 bases). CDR1 MGHDK and CDR2 SYGVNS come from the germline V gene. Deletions cut 1 base from V and 1 base from J, with 5 bases between. The CDR3 totals 14 residues. The CDR3 protein is CASSEWGSGNTIYF. CDR3 DNA: TGTGCCAGCAGTGAATGGGGGTCTGGAAACACCATATATTTT. Together with reference TRBV25-1 and TRBJ1-3, the CDR3 gives the full variable domain: EADIYQTPRYLVIGTGKKITLECSQTMGHDKMYWYQQDPGMELHLIHYSYGVNSTEKGDLSSESTVSRIRTEHFPLTLESARPSHTSQYLCASSEWGSGNTIYFGEGSWLTVV.

The chain employs TRBV10-1 and TRBJ2-1; a possible D gene is TRBD2 (5 bases). V was cut by 5 bases and J by 6 bases, with 14 bases left in between. The germline V gene encodes CDR1 WNHNN and CDR2 SYGVQD (reference sequence). This CDR3 has 14 amino acids. The CDR3 bases are TGCGCCAGCAGTAGTAGCGCCCGTCCCAATGAGCAGTTCTTC. The encoded protein is CASSSSARPNEQFF.

This clone has only a few counts. The chain has TRBV27 and TRBJ2-7; no clear D. The length of the CDR3 is 14 residues. Germline lookup yields CDR1 MNHEY and CDR2 SMNVEV (reference sequence). V gave up 4 bases and J gave up 3 bases, with 13 bases separating them. The CDR3 protein is CASSYSELHYEQYF. CDR3 nucleotides: TGTGCCAGCAGTTACTCCGAACTACACTACGAGCAGTACTTC.

The table lists this clone with many counts. The V and J genes are TRBV18 and TRBJ2-1, with TRBD1 identical over 7 bases. Trimming took 2 bases from V and 1 from J; bases not matched to a gene: 2. CDR1 is KGHSH and CDR2 is LQKENI in the germline V gene. The CDR3 is made up of 15 amino acids. The CDR3 nucleotides read TGTGCCAGCTCACCAAAGACAGGGTCCTACAATGAGCAGTTCTTC. Its protein is CASSPKTGSYNEQFF.